The 17 T cell receptor beta chains listed next were all sequenced from one sample in a study of CD8 T cells in Susac syndrome. It was with random hexamers that 0.5 to 1 ug RNA was reverse transcribed. TCRdb reprocessed the immunoSEQ multiplex PCR reads via MiXCR and lists one record per CDR3 protein. This sample yields roughly 120,000 distinct CDR3 sequences, of which about 95% are seen a single time; 0.07% to 0.09% belongs to the top ten. Material for sequencing was CD4+ T cells from PBMCs. All receptors come from a human donor in good health.

V usage is TRBV5-1 and J usage is TRBJ2-1; 7 bases match TRBD2. The CDR3 has 14 amino acids. The ends lost 6 bases at V and 3 bases at J; junction bases unmatched: 6. CDR1 and CDR2 from the germline V gene are SGHRS and YFSETQ. The CDR3 DNA follows: TGCGCCAGCAAACGGGAGGCCGGCTACAATGAGCAGTTCTTC. Its protein product is CASKREAGYNEQFF.

This clonotype was recorded once. This rearrangement joins TRBV29-1 to TRBJ1-2; the D gene is possibly TRBD1 (5 bases). With 2 bases removed from V and 4 bases from J, the gap between germline ends came to 32 bases. Germline V gives CDR1 SQVTM, CDR2 ANQGSEA. The CDR3 is 20 residues long. The CDR3 region is CSVERQIGKIHLDLGYGYTF. The CDR3 DNA reads as TGCAGCGTTGAACGACAGATCGGAAAGATTCACCTGGATTTAGGCTATGGCTACACCTTC.

The V gene is TRBV12-3 or TRBV12-4, the J gene TRBJ2-3; D remains unclear. Trimming left V 6 bases short and J 2 bases short, with 15 bases between. The CDR3 loop spans 15 amino acids. The CDR3 region is CASSSSQAYTDTQYF. CDR3 nucleotide sequence: TGTGCCAGCAGCTCTTCCCAAGCGTACACAGATACGCAGTATTTT.

V is TRBV7-9 and J is TRBJ2-7; 14 bases agree with TRBD2. The CDR3 is made up of 16 amino acids. V lost 5 bases to trimming and J lost 2 bases; unmatched junction nucleotides: 5. Per germline, CDR1 SEHNR and CDR2 FQNEAQ (reference sequence). In DNA, the CDR3 is TGTGCCAGCAGCCCCGGGACTAGCGGGAGCCCCTACGAGCAGTACTTC. This codes for CASSPGTSGSPYEQYF.

The chain uses TRBV20-1 and TRBJ2-1, with 8 bases fitting TRBD1. The CDR3 consists of 15 residues. Unmatched junction bases numbered 6, after V lost 3 bases and J lost 2 bases. Germline values: CDR1 DFQATT, CDR2 SNEGSKA (reference sequence). CDR3 protein: CSARTPDRAYNEQFF. The CDR3 nucleotides are TGCAGTGCTAGGACACCGGACAGGGCCTACAATGAGCAGTTCTTC.

The chain uses TRBV20-1 and TRBJ2-6; D gene uncertain. V dropped 0 bases and J dropped 2 bases, with 5 bases sitting between them. This CDR3 region has 14 residues. Germline values: CDR1 DFQATT, CDR2 SNEGSKA (reference sequence). Written as DNA, the CDR3 is TGCAGTGCTAGAGATCGGACTGGGGCCAACGTCCTGACTTTC. Translation: CSARDRTGANVLTF.

The chain employs TRBV7-9 and TRBJ2-7; unclear D gene. The CDR3 has 15 amino acids. CDR1 SEHNR and CDR2 FQNEAQ come from the germline V gene (reference sequence). V lost 0 bases, J lost 3 bases, and 12 bases lay in between. The CDR3 loop reads CASSLATAGYYEQYF. The CDR3 DNA reads as TGTGCCAGCAGCTTAGCGACCGCCGGCTACTACGAGCAGTACTTC. Filled out from reference TRBV7-9 and TRBJ2-7, the complete variable domain reads DTGVSQNPRHKITKRGQNVTFRCDPISEHNRLYWYRQTLGQGPEFLTYFQNEAQLEKSRLLSDRFSAERPKGSFSTLEIQRTEQGDSAMYLCASSLATAGYYEQYFGPGTRLTVT.

The chain joins TRBV11-2 to TRBJ2-7; D remains ambiguous. The CDR3 runs to 12 residues. With 8 bases removed from V and 3 bases from J, the gap between germline ends came to 11 bases. CDR1 and CDR2 (germline): SGHAT, FQNNGV. The CDR3 protein is CASGPRYYEQYF. CDR3 sequence (DNA): TGTGCCAGCGGCCCACGTTACTACGAGCAGTACTTC.

V and J are TRBV7-2 and TRBJ1-5; 7 nucleotides agree with TRBD1. Germline V gene sequence: CDR1 SGHTA, CDR2 FQGNSA. The V segment lost 6 bases and the J segment 1 base; nucleotides outside the gene matches: 6. This CDR3 comprises 15 residues. CDR3 nucleotides: TGTGCCAGCAGTCTAATGGGACAGAGCAATCAGCCCCAGCATTTT. It specifies CASSLMGQSNQPQHF.

This chain uses TRBV7-2 with TRBJ1-1, with D maybe TRBD1 (5 bases). The CDR3 extends over 12 amino acids. Trimming stripped 3 bases from V and 7 bases from J, with 9 bases between. Germline CDR1 and CDR2: SGHTA and FQGNSA. The CDR3 loop is CASSFWDGEAFF. The CDR3 DNA reads TGTGCCAGCAGCTTTTGGGACGGTGAAGCTTTCTTT.

CDR3 residues: CASSIEGGSGNTIYF. The DNA for the CDR3 is TGTGCCAGTAGTATAGAAGGGGGTTCTGGAAACACCATATATTTT. The chain couples TRBV19 to TRBJ1-3; D perhaps matches TRBD1 (6 bases). The CDR3 loop spans 15 amino acids. V lost 0 bases and J 1 base, leaving 7 bases between the germline ends. Germline V CDR1 and CDR2: LNHDA, SQIVND (reference sequence).

The chain couples TRBV7-9 to TRBJ1-2; D unresolved. This CDR3 contains 12 residues. The V end lost 3 bases, the J end lost 8 bases, and 10 bases lay between the germline ends. Germline CDR1 is SEHNR and CDR2 is FQNEAQ (reference sequence). CDR3 sequence: CASSLSLIGYTF. CDR3 DNA sequence: TGTGCCAGCAGCTTGTCCCTAATCGGCTACACCTTC.

V and J are TRBV7-2 and TRBJ2-4, with a possible D match to TRBD1 (6 bases). The V gene lost 3 bases and the J gene lost 1 base, with 10 bases spanning the gap. Germline V gives CDR1 SGHTA, CDR2 FQGNSA. There are 15 residues in the CDR3. The CDR3 nucleotides read TGTGCCAGCAGCTTGTCAGGGGCGGCCAAAAACATTCAGTACTTC. This encodes CASSLSGAAKNIQYF.

The chain joins TRBV18 to TRBJ2-1; maybe TRBD1 (6 bases). This CDR3 spans 14 amino acids. CDR1 is KGHSH and CDR2 is LQKENI in the germline V gene. V was clipped by 4 bases and J by 0 bases, with 7 bases between them. Here the CDR3 reads CASSQQGSYNEQFF. For the CDR3, the DNA is TGTGCCAGCTCACAACAGGGCTCCTACAATGAGCAGTTCTTC.

The chain recombines TRBV21-1 with TRBJ1-1. TRBV21-1 is an annotated pseudogene. CDR3 length: 14 residues. DNA for the CDR3: TGTGCCAGCAGCAAACACTCGCTGAACACTGAAGCTTTCTTT. It encodes CASSKHSLNTEAFF.

The CDR3 region is CSARDLTSEAFF. The DNA of the CDR3 is TGCAGTGCTAGAGATTTAACGTCTGAAGCTTTCTTT. The V call is TRBV20-1, the J call TRBJ1-1, with no clear D. The CDR3 loop spans 12 amino acids. Germline CDR1 reads DFQATT; CDR2 reads SNEGSKA (reference sequence). The V and J ends lost 0 bases and 6 bases respectively, with 8 bases between them.

The gene calls are TRBV19 and TRBJ1-1; the D is unclear. The germline gives CDR1 LNHDA, CDR2 SQIVND (reference sequence). Between the trimmed V and J ends, which lost 8 bases and 0 bases, there was a span of 13 bases. This CDR3 is built from 14 residues. The CDR3 coding sequence is TGTGCCAGTGGCCTAAGGGAGATGAACACTGAAGCTTTCTTT. Residues: CASGLREMNTEAFF.